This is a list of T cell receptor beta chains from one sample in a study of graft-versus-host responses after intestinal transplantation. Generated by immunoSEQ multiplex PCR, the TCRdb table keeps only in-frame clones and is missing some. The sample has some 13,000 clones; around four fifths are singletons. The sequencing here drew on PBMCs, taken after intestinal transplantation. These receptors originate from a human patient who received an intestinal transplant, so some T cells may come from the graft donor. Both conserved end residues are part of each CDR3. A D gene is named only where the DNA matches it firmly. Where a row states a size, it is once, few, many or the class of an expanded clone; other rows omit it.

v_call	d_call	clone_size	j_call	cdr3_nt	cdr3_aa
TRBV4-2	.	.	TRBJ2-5	TGTGCCAGCAGCCAAGGGGGGGCGGCCCAAGAGACCCAGTACTTC	CASSQGGAAQETQYF
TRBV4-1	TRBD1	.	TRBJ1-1	TGCGCCAGCAGGGGACAGGCGGGCACTGAAGCTTTCTTT	CASRGQAGTEAFF
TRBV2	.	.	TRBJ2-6	TGTGCCAGCAGTGAAGTACAGGGCCCTGGGGCCAACGTCCTGACTTTC	CASSEVQGPGANVLTF
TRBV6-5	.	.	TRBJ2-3	TGTGCCAGCAGTTTTTCAGGGGCAACAGATACGCAGTATTTT	CASSFSGATDTQYF
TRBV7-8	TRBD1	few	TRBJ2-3	TGTGCCAGCAGCTTTGAACAGGGGGCGGCAGATACGCAGTATTTT	CASSFEQGAADTQYF
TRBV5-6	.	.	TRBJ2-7	TGTGCCAGCAGCTTGAGCCCGACAGACGCCTACGAGCAGTACTTC	CASSLSPTDAYEQYF
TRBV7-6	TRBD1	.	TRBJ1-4	TGTGCCAGCAGCCCCTGGACAGGGGCTGGTAAACTGTTTTTT	CASSPWTGAGKLFF
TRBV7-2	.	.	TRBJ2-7	TGTGCCAGCAGCTTCACAGGCGAGCAGTACTTC	CASSFTGEQYF
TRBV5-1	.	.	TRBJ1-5	TGCGCCAGCAGCTTGGAGGGCGGAGTTAATCAGCCCCAGCATTTT	CASSLEGGVNQPQHF
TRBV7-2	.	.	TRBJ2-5	TGTGCCAGCAGCTTACAGTACCAAGAGACCCAGTACTTC	CASSLQYQETQYF
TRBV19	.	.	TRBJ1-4	TGTGCCAGTAGTTTGCAGAAGTCAACTAATGAAAAACTGTTTTTT	CASSLQKSTNEKLFF
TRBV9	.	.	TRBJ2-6	TGTGCCAGCAACGGCGGAGGAACCTCTGGGGCCAACGTCCTGACTTTC	CASNGGGTSGANVLTF
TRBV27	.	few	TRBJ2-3	TGTGCCAGCAGTCCCGCTGGGGGCACAGATACGCAGTATTTT	CASSPAGGTDTQYF
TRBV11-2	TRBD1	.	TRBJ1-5	TGTGCCAGCAGCCAGACAGGGCCGATGGGCGGCAATCAGCCCCAGCATTTT	CASSQTGPMGGNQPQHF
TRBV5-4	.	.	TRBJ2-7	TGTGCCAGCAGCCTCGCCTACGAGCAGTACTTC	CASSLAYEQYF
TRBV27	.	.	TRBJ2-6	TGTGCCAGCAGTGTCCTATCTGGGGCCAACGTCCTGACTTTC	CASSVLSGANVLTF
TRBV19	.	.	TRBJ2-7	TGTGCCAGTAGTATAGGCATCGTGAGGTCCTACGAGCAGTACTTC	CASSIGIVRSYEQYF
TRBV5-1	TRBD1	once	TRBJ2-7	TGCGCCAGCGGCGTGACAGGGGACTCCTACGAGCAGTACTTC	CASGVTGDSYEQYF
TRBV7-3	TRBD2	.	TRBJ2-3	TGTGCCAGCAGCCGAACTAGCGGGAGCGCAGATACGCAGTATTTT	CASSRTSGSADTQYF
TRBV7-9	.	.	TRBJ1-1	TGTGCCAGCAGCTTAGCCGCCGGGAACACTGAAGCTTTCTTT	CASSLAAGNTEAFF
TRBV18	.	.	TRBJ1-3	TGTGCCAGCTCACTATCCACGAGCTCTGGAAACACCATATATTTT	CASSLSTSSGNTIYF
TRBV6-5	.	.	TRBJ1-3	TGTGCCAGCAGCCCAGGATCCGGCGGGACAAACACCATATATTTT	CASSPGSGGTNTIYF
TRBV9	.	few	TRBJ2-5	TGTGCCAGCAGCGCAAAGGCCCGAGATGGGACCCAGTACTTC	CASSAKARDGTQYF
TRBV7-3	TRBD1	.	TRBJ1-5	TGTGCCAGCAGCCCCACAGGGGGGATCAGTCAGCCCCAGCATTTT	CASSPTGGISQPQHF
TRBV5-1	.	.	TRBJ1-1	TGCGCCAGCAGCCCCAGCTCGGAAGGCACTGAAGCTTTCTTT	CASSPSSEGTEAFF
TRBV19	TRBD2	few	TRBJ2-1	TGTGCCAGTAGTATTCTAGCGGGAGGGAGGAATGAGCAGTTCTTC	CASSILAGGRNEQFF
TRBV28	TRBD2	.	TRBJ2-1	TGTGCCAGCAGTCAGACTAGCCCCTACAATGAGCAGTTCTTC	CASSQTSPYNEQFF
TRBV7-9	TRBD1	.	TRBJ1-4	TGTGCCAGCAGCTTAGCCGGGGACAGGGAACTGTTTTTT	CASSLAGDRELFF
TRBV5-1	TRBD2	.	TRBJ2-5	TGCGCCAGCAGCTTGGAGGTGGGGGGGCAAGAGACCCAGTACTTC	CASSLEVGGQETQYF
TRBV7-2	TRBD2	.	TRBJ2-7	TGTGCCAGCAGCATCGGACTAGCGGGATCAGTTTACTACGAGCAGTACTTC	CASSIGLAGSVYYEQYF
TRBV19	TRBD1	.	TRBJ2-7	TGTGCCAGTAGTATCGAACCAGGGGGAACCTACGAGCAGTACTTC	CASSIEPGGTYEQYF
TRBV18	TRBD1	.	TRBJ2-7	TGTGCCAGCTCACAGGACAGGGGGCACTCCTACGAGCAGTACTTC	CASSQDRGHSYEQYF
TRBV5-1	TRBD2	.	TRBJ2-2	TGCGCCAGCAGCTTGGTGTGGCGGGAGAGGAACACCGGGGAGCTGTTTTTT	CASSLVWRERNTGELFF
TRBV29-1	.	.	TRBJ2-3	TGCAGCGTTAGCTCGTGGGATGAGGGCACAGATACGCAGTATTTT	CSVSSWDEGTDTQYF
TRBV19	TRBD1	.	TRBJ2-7	TGTGCCAGTAGTCCCGGGACAGGGATTCCCTACGAGCAGTACTTC	CASSPGTGIPYEQYF
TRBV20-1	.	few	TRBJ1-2	TGCAGTGCTAGCCAGGGCGGCTACACCTTC	CSASQGGYTF
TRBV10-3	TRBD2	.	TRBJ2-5	TGTGCCATCAGGGGAGGGGAGACCCAGTACTTC	CAIRGGETQYF
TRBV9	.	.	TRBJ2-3	TGTGCCAGCAGCGTAGCTTTAGGGGGGGGCACAGATACGCAGTATTTT	CASSVALGGGTDTQYF
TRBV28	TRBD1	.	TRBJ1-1	TGTGCCAGCAGTCGAGACAGGGGCTTGACTGAAGCTTTCTTT	CASSRDRGLTEAFF
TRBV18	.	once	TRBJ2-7	TGTGCCAGCTCACCCAGCGGAGATACCGAGCAGTACTTC	CASSPSGDTEQYF
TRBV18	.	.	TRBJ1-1	TGTGCCAGCTCACCGACGGAAGGATACACTGAAGCTTTCTTT	CASSPTEGYTEAFF
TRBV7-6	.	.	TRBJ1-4	TGTGCCAGCAGCTCTATCGGGGAGAGGGACCTGTTTTTT	CASSSIGERDLFF
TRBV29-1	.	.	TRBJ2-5	TGCAGCGTTGATCGGGGGGCCGACAGAATCCAGTACTTC	CSVDRGADRIQYF
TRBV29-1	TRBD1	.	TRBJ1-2	TGCAGCGTTGTGGGGGGCCACCAGGGGGCTAACTATGGCTACACCTTC	CSVVGGHQGANYGYTF
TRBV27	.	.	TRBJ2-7	TGTGCCAGCAGTTCGCAGACAGCCTACGAGCAGTACTTC	CASSSQTAYEQYF
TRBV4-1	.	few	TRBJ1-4	TGCGCCAGCAGCCAAGTGGAGGCGTCTAATGAAAAACTGTTTTTT	CASSQVEASNEKLFF
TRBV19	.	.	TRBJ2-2	TGTGCCAGTAGTACGGACAGTCTTAACACCGGGGAGCTGTTTTTT	CASSTDSLNTGELFF
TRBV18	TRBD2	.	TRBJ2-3	TGTGCCAGCTCACGTAGACCCGGGACTAGCGGGGTCACAGATACGCAGTATTTT	CASSRRPGTSGVTDTQYF
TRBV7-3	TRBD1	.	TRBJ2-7	TGTGCCAGCAGTGCCGGGACAGCGTCCTACGAGCAGTACTTC	CASSAGTASYEQYF